A selection of T cell receptor beta chains follows, all from one sample in a study of identical twins. A single record per CDR3 protein comes from TCRdb applying MiXCR to the 5' RACE reads. The table records about 210,000 distinct CDR3 sequences, around a tenth of them present only once. Sequenced: memory (CD45RO+) T cells sorted from blood. The receptors shown here come from a woman between 18 and 29 years old in good health. CDR3s include the opening cysteine and the closing phenylalanine or tryptophan. The order of the fields is CDR3 length, clone size, D gene, V gene, J gene, CDR3 DNA, CDR3 protein. D genes are given only for firm matches. Size tells how often a clone was seen (once, few, many) or the class of an expanded clone, and some rows leave it out.

16	few	.	TRBV19	TRBJ2-6	TGTGCCAGTAGTATAAGACAAAGCTCTGGGGCCAACGTCCTGACTTTC	CASSIRQSSGANVLTF
12	.	.	TRBV29-1	TRBJ1-5	TGCAGCGTTGCCGGCCAAGGCCAGCCCCAGCATTTT	CSVAGQGQPQHF
18	many	TRBD2	TRBV5-1	TRBJ2-5	TGCGCCAGCAGCTTGTTCCCGACTAGCGGGAGAGCACAAGAGACCCAGTACTTC	CASSLFPTSGRAQETQYF
15	.	.	TRBV12-5	TRBJ2-7	TGTGCTAGTGCCCCCCAGGGGGGGTATTCTAACGAGCAGTACTTC	CASAPQGGYSNEQYF
14	few	.	TRBV20-1	TRBJ2-1	TGCAGCTTGGACCCGGAAAGCTCCTACAATGAGCAGTTCTTC	CSLDPESSYNEQFF
13	.	TRBD2	TRBV12-3/TRBV12-4	TRBJ2-2	TGTGCCAGCAGGGTAGCGGGCCCCGGGGAGCTGTTTTTT	CASRVAGPGELFF
18	many	TRBD2	TRBV7-8	TRBJ2-3	TGTGCCAGCAGCTTAGGACTCTTACCGGGGGGAAGCACAGATACGCAGTATTTT	CASSLGLLPGGSTDTQYF
15	once	TRBD1	TRBV27	TRBJ2-7	TGTGCCAGCAGTTCAGGGACAGGGACCCCCTACGAGCAGTACTTC	CASSSGTGTPYEQYF
15	few	.	TRBV3-1	TRBJ2-2	TGTGCCAGCACCAAACAAACTCGTTACGGCGGGGAGCTGTTTTTT	CASTKQTRYGGELFF
15	.	TRBD1	TRBV5-1	TRBJ1-2	TGCGCCAGCAGCTTGGCCCTTGGACAGGGCTATGGCTACACCTTC	CASSLALGQGYGYTF
14	many	.	TRBV10-3	TRBJ2-7	TGTGCCATCAGTGAGCCGGGACTCTACTACGAGCAGTACTTC	CAISEPGLYYEQYF
13	many	.	TRBV3-1	TRBJ1-5	TGTGCCAGCAGCCAGGGTACCTATCAGCCCCAGCATTTT	CASSQGTYQPQHF
13	.	.	TRBV12-3/TRBV12-4	TRBJ2-7	TGTGCCGCTGGGGTAGGGCCAAGGGGGGAGCAGTACTTC	CAAGVGPRGEQYF
14	.	TRBD1	TRBV7-9	TRBJ1-1	TGTGCCAGCAGCCTGGGACAGGGCACCACTGAAGCTTTCTTT	CASSLGQGTTEAFF
12	.	.	TRBV25-1	TRBJ2-1	TGTGCCAGCAGTGGAAACGGGGGCGAGCAGTTCTTC	CASSGNGGEQFF
15	few	TRBD1	TRBV20-1	TRBJ2-5	TGCAGTGCTAACCAGGGACAGGGGGATTGGGAGACCCAGTACTTC	CSANQGQGDWETQYF
13	few	.	TRBV5-1	TRBJ2-3	TGCGCCAGCAGCTTGTTTCACACAGATACGCAGTATTTT	CASSLFHTDTQYF
14	.	TRBD2	TRBV20-1	TRBJ2-7	TGCAGTGCTAGAATCCTAGCGGGGCCCTACGAGCAGTACTTC	CSARILAGPYEQYF
14	few	.	TRBV15	TRBJ1-5	TGTGCCACTAGACCAGGGGCTCTAGGTCAGCCCCAGCATTTT	CATRPGALGQPQHF
18	many	TRBD2	TRBV3-1	TRBJ2-7	TGTGCCAGCAGCCCAAGAGGGGGACTAGCGGGGGCAACCTACGAGCAGTACTTC	CASSPRGGLAGATYEQYF
18	many	TRBD1	TRBV15	TRBJ1-2	TGTGCCACCAGCCCCCCTATCCCCACAGGGGGCAATGGCTATGGCTACACCTTC	CATSPPIPTGGNGYGYTF
14	many	.	TRBV7-9	TRBJ1-1	TGTGCCAGCAGCTCAAGCGGGGGCAGGACTGAAGCTTTCTTT	CASSSSGGRTEAFF
11	many	.	TRBV5-1	TRBJ1-1	TGCGCCAGCGGAACGAGGGAAGAAGCTTTCTTT	CASGTREEAFF
16	few	TRBD1	TRBV6-2/TRBV6-3	TRBJ2-1	TGTGCCAGCAGTTACCTTACGGGACAGGGCTTGAATGAGCAGTTCTTC	CASSYLTGQGLNEQFF
15	many	.	TRBV6-1	TRBJ2-5	TGTGCCACCGGACCGGGAAGCGGATTACAAGAGACCCAGTACTTC	CATGPGSGLQETQYF
14	few	TRBD2	TRBV7-8	TRBJ2-7	TGTGCCAGCAGCTTAAGCCCTAGCGGCTACGAGCAGTACTTC	CASSLSPSGYEQYF
15	many	TRBD2	TRBV7-9	TRBJ2-2	TGTGCCAGCAGCCGGTCGATCAGCGGGGCCGGGGAGCTGTTTTTT	CASSRSISGAGELFF
12	few	TRBD1	TRBV6-5	TRBJ2-7	TGTGCCAGCAGGTCGACAGGGAACGAGCAGTACTTC	CASRSTGNEQYF
13	.	.	TRBV20-1	TRBJ2-2	TGCAGTGCTAGAGATTGGGGCGCCGGGGAGCTGTTTTTT	CSARDWGAGELFF
13	few	.	TRBV5-1	TRBJ1-2	TGCGCCAGCAGCCCCGAATCTCACTATGGCTACACCTTC	CASSPESHYGYTF
14	.	.	TRBV5-1	TRBJ2-3	TGCGCCAGCAGCCCATCGATATGGCCAGATACGCAGTATTTT	CASSPSIWPDTQYF
15	many	.	TRBV7-9	TRBJ2-6	TGTGCCAGCAGCCTCTCAGGGGCTGGGGCCAACGTCCTGACTTTC	CASSLSGAGANVLTF
11	few	.	TRBV7-8	TRBJ2-7	TGTGCCAGCAGCTTGGGACAAGAGCAGTACTTC	CASSLGQEQYF
14	.	TRBD2	TRBV20-1	TRBJ2-3	TGCAGTGCCGCTCCAGCGGGAGGGTTAGATACGCAGTATTTT	CSAAPAGGLDTQYF
13	few	TRBD2	TRBV30	TRBJ2-5	TGTGCCTGGAGTCTCGGGGGGCAAGAGACCCAGTACTTC	CAWSLGGQETQYF
18	few	TRBD2	TRBV3-1	TRBJ2-2	TGTGCCAGCAGCCCTTGGACTAGCGGGAGTGGGAGAACCGGGGAGCTGTTTTTT	CASSPWTSGSGRTGELFF
15	many	.	TRBV11-2	TRBJ2-3	TGTGCCAGCAGCTCAAAAGGGGCTAGCACAGATACGCAGTATTTT	CASSSKGASTDTQYF
14	few	.	TRBV5-6	TRBJ1-5	TGTGCCAGCAGCTTACAGAGTATACATCAGCCCCAGCATTTT	CASSLQSIHQPQHF
12	few	.	TRBV29-1	TRBJ1-1	TGCAGCGTTGAAGATTCCGACACTGAAGCTTTCTTT	CSVEDSDTEAFF
14	few	.	TRBV27	TRBJ2-5	TGTGCCAGCAGTTGGACGAATAAGGGCGAGACCCAGTACTTC	CASSWTNKGETQYF
15	few	.	TRBV18	TRBJ2-7	TGTGCCAGCTCACCATACCGGGACACCACCTACGAGCAGTACTTC	CASSPYRDTTYEQYF
15	few	TRBD1	TRBV29-1	TRBJ2-5	TGCAGCGTTGATAAGACAGGGGGAAGGGGAGAGACCCAGTACTTC	CSVDKTGGRGETQYF
16	few	TRBD1	TRBV9	TRBJ2-1	TGTGCCAGCAGCGCAAGAGGGACAGGGATTGGCAATGAGCAGTTCTTC	CASSARGTGIGNEQFF
14	few	.	TRBV6-1	TRBJ1-1	TGTGCCAGCAGTGACAGGGGCCGCAACACTGAAGCTTTCTTT	CASSDRGRNTEAFF
14	many	TRBD2	TRBV3-1	TRBJ2-1	TGTGCCAGCAGCCTCGGACTAGTATCCAATGAGCAGTTCTTC	CASSLGLVSNEQFF
14	few	TRBD1	TRBV7-8	TRBJ2-7	TGTGCCAGCAGCCCTCAGACAGGGATCAACGAGCAGTACTTC	CASSPQTGINEQYF
13	many	.	TRBV29-1	TRBJ2-2	TGCAGCGTTGGGGACCAGAACACCGGGGAGCTGTTTTTT	CSVGDQNTGELFF
15	many	TRBD1	TRBV4-3	TRBJ1-5	TGCGCCAGCAGCCCGACAGGGGAAAACAATCAGCCCCAGCATTTT	CASSPTGENNQPQHF
13	few	.	TRBV4-2	TRBJ1-5	TGTGCCAGCAGCCAAGATACGGATCAGCCCCAGCATTTT	CASSQDTDQPQHF
15	few	.	TRBV18	TRBJ2-7	TGTGCCAGCTCACCACCCACGAGTTTGGGAGCCGAGCAGTACTTC	CASSPPTSLGAEQYF
14	few	.	TRBV2	TRBJ1-6	TGTGCCAGCAAGAAAGGCTCCTATAATTCACCCCTCCACTTT	CASKKGSYNSPLHF
18	few	TRBD2	TRBV5-6	TRBJ2-1	TGTGCCAGCAGCGCCGAGGAGGAGCGGGGTGGGGGATACGGTGAGCAGTTCTTC	CASSAEEERGGGYGEQFF
12	many	.	TRBV12-3/TRBV12-4	TRBJ1-1	TGTGCCAGCAGTTTACAGGCCGGTGAAGCTTTCTTT	CASSLQAGEAFF
15	few	.	TRBV2	TRBJ2-2	TGTGCCAGCAGGCTTGGAGCATCGAACACCGGGGAGCTGTTTTTT	CASRLGASNTGELFF
13	few	.	TRBV18	TRBJ1-2	TGTGCCAGCTCACCAAATAGCGACGATGGCTACACCTTC	CASSPNSDDGYTF
15	.	.	TRBV3-1	TRBJ2-3	TGTGCCAGCAGCCTAACCGGGACTAGCACAGATACGCAGTATTTT	CASSLTGTSTDTQYF
14	few	TRBD2	TRBV6-1	TRBJ2-1	TGTGCCAGCAAACCGGGACTAGCTAACGATGAGCAGTTCTTC	CASKPGLANDEQFF